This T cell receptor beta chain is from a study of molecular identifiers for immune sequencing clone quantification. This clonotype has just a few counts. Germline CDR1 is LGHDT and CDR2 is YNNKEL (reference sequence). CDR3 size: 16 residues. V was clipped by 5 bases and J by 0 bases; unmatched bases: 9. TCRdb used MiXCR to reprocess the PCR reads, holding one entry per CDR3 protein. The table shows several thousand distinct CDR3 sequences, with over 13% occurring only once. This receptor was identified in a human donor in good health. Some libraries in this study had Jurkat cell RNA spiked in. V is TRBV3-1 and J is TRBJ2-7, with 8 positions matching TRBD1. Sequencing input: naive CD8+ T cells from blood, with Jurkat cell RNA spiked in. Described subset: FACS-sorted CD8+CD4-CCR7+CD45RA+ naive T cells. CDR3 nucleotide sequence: TGTGCCAGCAGCTACACCGGGACAGGATCCTCCTACGAGCAGTACTTC. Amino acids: CASSYTGTGSSYEQYF.